This TCR beta chain was found in a study of cytomegalovirus exposure and HLA in healthy donors. Background on the study: In a previous analysis, 117 million unique TCR beta sequences were found from 150 million to 200 million T cells.

The PCR made use of 60 Vbeta and 13 Jbeta primers. Profiled with immunoSEQ multiplex PCR; TCRdb holds only in-frame clones, not every one. The table shows 150,000 or so clones, with just over 70% occurring only once. CDR1 and CDR2 from the germline V gene are MGHRA and YSYEKL. This CDR3 comprises 17 residues. V lost 4 bases and J lost 3; bases outside the gene matches: 14. The chain combines TRBV4-1 with TRBJ1-1; TRBD1 matches at 7 bases. This clonotype was obtained from a man between 18 and 29 years old in good health and CMV-seropositive. The sequenced sample consisted of PBMCs. Here the CDR3 DNA reads TGCGCCAGCAGCCCCGGAGACAGGGCAGGAGTTTACACTGAAGCTTTCTTT. Translating it yields CASSPGDRAGVYTEAFF.